The 25 T cell receptor beta chains below were found in one sample sequenced in a study of T cell responses to AZD1222 COVID-19 vaccine. Sequencing was performed with immunoSEQ multiplex PCR; in TCRdb, only in-frame clones are kept and a portion is missing. Of about 150,000 clones in the sample, about 90% were seen once. The material was peripheral blood, obtained on day 0 of MenACWY control vaccination. The receptors were gathered from an adult in good health.

The gene calls are TRBV5-1 and TRBJ1-6; TRBD1 aligns across 8 bases. The CDR3 has 18 residues. Germline V lookup: CDR1 SGHRS, CDR2 YFSETQ. After removal of 4 bases from V and 7 bases from J, the junction contained 16 bases not matched to a gene. The CDR3 here is CASSLRDRRSALNSPLHF. CDR3 DNA: TGCGCCAGCAGCCTCAGGGACAGGCGCTCCGCGCTAAATTCACCCCTCCACTTT.

Concerning this clone itself: Other DNA sequences in this sample translate to the same CDR3. The gene calls are TRBV6-5 and TRBJ1-2, with 8 bases lining up with TRBD1. The CDR3 totals 12 residues. Germline V CDR1 and CDR2: MNHEY, SVGAGI. Unmatched junction bases numbered 2, after V lost 5 bases and J lost 6 bases. The CDR3 DNA reads TGTGCCAGCAGTCCGACAGGGGATGGCTACACCTTC. As protein: CASSPTGDGYTF.

The rearrangement links TRBV28 to TRBJ2-1; D is unclear. The V end was cut by 6 bases, the J end by 1 base, with 16 bases between. CDR1 and CDR2 (germline): MDHEN, SYDVKM. The CDR3 has 16 residues. The CDR3, as DNA: TGTGCCAGCAGAGCCTTCGGTTCTGAGTCCTACAATGAGCAGTTCTTC. Protein product: CASRAFGSESYNEQFF.

The genes are TRBV27 and TRBJ1-2; possible D gene TRBD1, 6 bases. This CDR3 spans 13 amino acids. Trimming took 4 bases from V and 4 from J, leaving 10 bases between them. Looked up from germline, CDR1 is MNHEY and CDR2 is SMNVEV (reference sequence). The CDR3 is CASSSSDSYGYTF. CDR3 sequence (DNA): TGTGCCAGCAGTTCCTCGGACAGCTATGGCTACACCTTC.

The rearrangement links TRBV12-5 to TRBJ2-7; perhaps TRBD2 as D (6 bases). Germline V gene sequence: CDR1 LGHNT, CDR2 FRNRAP. This CDR3 region has 16 residues. Deletions cut 6 bases from V and 1 base from J, with 19 bases between. For the CDR3, the DNA is TGTGCTAGTGGGCGAAGGTTGGGGGACTCATCCTACGAGCAGTACTTC. Translated, it gives CASGRRLGDSSYEQYF.

The chain recombines TRBV6-5 with TRBJ2-5; D unclear. The CDR3 covers 12 residues. The germline CDR1 and CDR2 sequences are MNHEY and SVGAGI. The V gene lost 0 bases and the J gene lost 7 bases, with 6 bases spanning the gap. The CDR3 region has the DNA TGTGCCAGCAGTTACTCGCCGGGGACCCAGTACTTC. Residues: CASSYSPGTQYF.

The genes are TRBV12-3 or TRBV12-4 and TRBJ1-5; 7 bases fit TRBD1. Trimming cost V 4 bases and J 7 bases; bases outside gene matches: 4. This CDR3 has 13 amino acids. As DNA, the CDR3 is TGTGCCAGCAGTTCCTCAGGGGGGCAGCCCCAGCATTTT. This encodes CASSSSGGQPQHF.

The V and J genes are TRBV19 and TRBJ2-5, with 13 bases lining up with TRBD2. Germline V lookup: CDR1 LNHDA, CDR2 SQIVND (reference sequence). This CDR3 comprises 17 residues. V lost 3 bases to trimming and J lost 5 bases; unmatched junction nucleotides: 9. The CDR3: CASSMARTSGGAETQYF. Here the CDR3 DNA reads TGTGCCAGTAGTATGGCGAGAACTAGCGGGGGGGCGGAGACCCAGTACTTC. Together with reference TRBV19 and TRBJ2-5, the CDR3 gives the full variable domain: DGGITQSPKYLFRKEGQNVTLSCEQNLNHDAMYWYRQDPGQGLRLIYYSQIVNDFQKGDIAEGYSVSREKKESFPLTVTSAQKNPTAFYLCASSMARTSGGAETQYFGPGTRLLVL.

The chain combines TRBV6-6 with TRBJ1-2; weak D call: TRBD1 (5 bases). Deletions cut 2 bases from V and 3 bases from J, with 16 bases between. This CDR3 contains 16 residues. The germline V gene has CDR1 MNHNY and CDR2 SVGAGI (reference sequence). CDR3 sequence reads: CASSYGGGGIDYGYTF. The DNA for the CDR3 is TGTGCCAGCAGTTACGGTGGTGGGGGTATCGACTATGGCTACACCTTC.

J is TRBJ1-3 and V is TRBV28; tentatively, D is TRBD1 (6 bases). This CDR3 spans 16 amino acids. Trimming removed 3 bases from V and 1 base from J, with 13 bases in between. CDR1 MDHEN and CDR2 SYDVKM come from the germline V gene. CDR3 sequence: CASSLGGGASGNTIYF. CDR3 coding DNA: TGTGCCAGCAGTTTGGGTGGGGGCGCGTCTGGAAACACCATATATTTT.

V usage is TRBV5-4 and J usage is TRBJ2-7; 8 bases match TRBD1. V trimming: 4 bases; J trimming: 3 bases; junction bases outside the gene matches: 0. CDR3 size: 12 residues. Germline V gene data show CDR1 as SGHNT and CDR2 as YYREEE (reference sequence). The CDR3 DNA reads as TGTGCCAGCAGCGGACAGGGCTACGAGCAGTACTTC. Protein: CASSGQGYEQYF.

The CDR3 DNA follows: TGTGCCAGCAGCTGGAAGGACAGTTCCTACGAGCAGTACTTC. Its protein is CASSWKDSSYEQYF. The chain uses TRBV5-5 and TRBJ2-7; a weak D match, TRBD1 (6 bases). The V gene lost 3 bases and the J gene lost 1 base, with 11 bases spanning the gap. This CDR3 is built from 14 residues. Per germline, CDR1 SGHKS and CDR2 YYEKEE (reference sequence).

This chain connects TRBV6-5 to TRBJ1-1; unclear D gene. The germline V gene encodes CDR1 MNHEY and CDR2 SVGAGI. This CDR3 spans 14 amino acids. Deletions cut 8 bases from V and 7 bases from J, with 20 bases between. DNA for the CDR3: TGTGCCAGCCGCGAATTGAGAACTAACTTTGAAGCTTTCTTT. Amino acids: CASRELRTNFEAFF.

The chain has TRBV6-6 and TRBJ1-5; D not certain. The CDR3 length is 15 residues. Germline assignment: CDR1 MNHNY and CDR2 SVGAGI (reference sequence). The V end lost 2 bases, the J end lost 2 bases, and 10 bases lay between the germline ends. The CDR3 nucleotides are TGTGCCAGCAGTTACGAGAGCGGCGGCAATCAGCCCCAGCATTTT. It is translated as CASSYESGGNQPQHF.

The chain employs TRBV5-1 and TRBJ1-3; maybe TRBD1 (5 bases). Germline values: CDR1 SGHRS, CDR2 YFSETQ. Trimming left V 6 bases short and J 2 bases short, with 18 bases between. CDR3 length: 16 amino acids. The CDR3 reads CASTRDFLSTGNTIYF. The CDR3 DNA is TGCGCCAGCACCCGGGACTTCCTAAGCACTGGAAACACCATATATTTT.

The V gene is TRBV10-1, the J gene TRBJ2-7, with 9 bases matching TRBD1. Germline V gives CDR1 WNHNN, CDR2 SYGVQD (reference sequence). J was trimmed by 3 bases and V by 7 bases; bases with no gene match: 10. This CDR3 is built from 15 residues. The CDR3: CASTDRGGIVYEQYF. In DNA, the CDR3 is TGCGCCAGCACCGACAGGGGGGGGATAGTCTACGAGCAGTACTTC.

The chain combines TRBV6-6 with TRBJ2-2; unclear D gene. Looked up from germline, CDR1 is MNHNY and CDR2 is SVGAGI (reference sequence). The CDR3 is 15 amino acids. V lost 5 bases, J lost 5 bases, and 15 bases lay in between. CDR3 protein: CASSAPGPVTGELFF. CDR3 in DNA: TGTGCCAGCAGTGCCCCGGGCCCTGTGACCGGGGAGCTGTTTTTT.

V is TRBV7-8 and J is TRBJ2-6; D gene uncertain. The CDR3 extends over 15 amino acids. Germline V gene lookup returns CDR1 SGHVS and CDR2 FQNEAQ. V was trimmed by 5 bases and J by 4 bases, leaving 12 bases between them. The CDR3 DNA reads as TGTGCCAGCAGCCCCGTCGGGTCGGGGGCCAACGTCCTGACTTTC. As protein: CASSPVGSGANVLTF. Full variable domain (rest looked up from reference TRBV7-8 and TRBJ2-6): GAGVSQSPRYKVAKRGQDVALRCDPISGHVSLFWYQQALGQGPEFLTYFQNEAQLDKSGLPSDRFFAERPEGSVSTLKIQRTQQEDSAVYLCASSPVGSGANVLTFGAGSRLTVL.

The genes are TRBV18 and TRBJ2-2, with D possibly being TRBD2 (5 bases). This CDR3 contains 16 residues. Germline V CDR1 and CDR2: KGHSH, LQKENI. Trimming removed 3 bases at V and 3 bases at J, with 14 bases between. DNA for the CDR3: TGTGCCAGCTCACCTGATCTGGACTCCTACACCGGGGAGCTGTTTTTT. Translation gives CASSPDLDSYTGELFF.

This rearrangement joins TRBV28 to TRBJ1-6; no clear D. In germline, CDR1 is MDHEN, CDR2 SYDVKM. Deletions cut 9 bases from V and 7 bases from J, with 16 bases between. This CDR3 has 14 residues. CDR3 coding DNA: TGTGCCAGTATACGATATCTCGACAATTCACCCCTCCACTTT. Its translation: CASIRYLDNSPLHF.

The V gene is TRBV5-1, the J gene TRBJ1-6; a possible D gene is TRBD1 (5 bases). The CDR3 has 15 amino acids. Looked up from germline, CDR1 is SGHRS and CDR2 is YFSETQ. V lost 0 bases and J 7 bases, leaving 11 bases between the germline ends. CDR3 in amino acids: CASSLEGRPNSPLHF. The CDR3 coding sequence is TGCGCCAGCAGCTTGGAGGGACGGCCAAATTCACCCCTCCACTTT.

This chain joins TRBV7-9 and TRBJ1-4, with D possibly being TRBD1 (6 bases). CDR1 is SEHNR, CDR2 FQNEAQ, per germline (reference sequence). The CDR3 is made up of 14 amino acids. V lost 5 bases and J 0 bases, leaving 7 bases between the germline ends. This chain's CDR3 is CASSRTATNEKLFF. CDR3 DNA: TGTGCCAGCAGCCGGACAGCAACTAATGAAAAACTGTTTTTT.

The rearrangement uses TRBV27 and TRBJ2-7, with D tentatively TRBD1 or TRBD2 (5 bases each). Trimming took off 5 bases at V and 4 bases at J, with 12 bases between the two ends. From germline, CDR1 is MNHEY and CDR2 SMNVEV (reference sequence). The CDR3 length is 13 residues. The CDR3 DNA reads TGTGCCAGCAGTATCGGGGCCAGATACGAGCAGTACTTC. Encoded protein: CASSIGARYEQYF.

The chain joins TRBV11-2 to TRBJ2-7; possible D gene TRBD1, 5 bases. The CDR3 loop spans 16 amino acids. The V gene's germline CDR1 is SGHAT and CDR2 FQNNGV. Trimming took off 3 bases at V and 2 bases at J, with 17 bases between the two ends. The CDR3 loop is CASSFDIGATTYEQYF. The DNA of the CDR3 is TGTGCCAGCAGCTTCGATATAGGGGCAACTACCTACGAGCAGTACTTC.

The chain recombines TRBV24-1 with TRBJ2-1; 10 bases match TRBD2. Trimming removed 4 bases from V and 5 bases from J; junction bases left unmatched: 7. The germline V gene has CDR1 KGHDR and CDR2 SFDVKD. The CDR3 length is 16 residues. The CDR3 spells CATSDPTSGEDNEQFF. The DNA for the CDR3 is TGTGCCACCAGTGACCCTACTAGCGGGGAAGACAATGAGCAGTTCTTC.